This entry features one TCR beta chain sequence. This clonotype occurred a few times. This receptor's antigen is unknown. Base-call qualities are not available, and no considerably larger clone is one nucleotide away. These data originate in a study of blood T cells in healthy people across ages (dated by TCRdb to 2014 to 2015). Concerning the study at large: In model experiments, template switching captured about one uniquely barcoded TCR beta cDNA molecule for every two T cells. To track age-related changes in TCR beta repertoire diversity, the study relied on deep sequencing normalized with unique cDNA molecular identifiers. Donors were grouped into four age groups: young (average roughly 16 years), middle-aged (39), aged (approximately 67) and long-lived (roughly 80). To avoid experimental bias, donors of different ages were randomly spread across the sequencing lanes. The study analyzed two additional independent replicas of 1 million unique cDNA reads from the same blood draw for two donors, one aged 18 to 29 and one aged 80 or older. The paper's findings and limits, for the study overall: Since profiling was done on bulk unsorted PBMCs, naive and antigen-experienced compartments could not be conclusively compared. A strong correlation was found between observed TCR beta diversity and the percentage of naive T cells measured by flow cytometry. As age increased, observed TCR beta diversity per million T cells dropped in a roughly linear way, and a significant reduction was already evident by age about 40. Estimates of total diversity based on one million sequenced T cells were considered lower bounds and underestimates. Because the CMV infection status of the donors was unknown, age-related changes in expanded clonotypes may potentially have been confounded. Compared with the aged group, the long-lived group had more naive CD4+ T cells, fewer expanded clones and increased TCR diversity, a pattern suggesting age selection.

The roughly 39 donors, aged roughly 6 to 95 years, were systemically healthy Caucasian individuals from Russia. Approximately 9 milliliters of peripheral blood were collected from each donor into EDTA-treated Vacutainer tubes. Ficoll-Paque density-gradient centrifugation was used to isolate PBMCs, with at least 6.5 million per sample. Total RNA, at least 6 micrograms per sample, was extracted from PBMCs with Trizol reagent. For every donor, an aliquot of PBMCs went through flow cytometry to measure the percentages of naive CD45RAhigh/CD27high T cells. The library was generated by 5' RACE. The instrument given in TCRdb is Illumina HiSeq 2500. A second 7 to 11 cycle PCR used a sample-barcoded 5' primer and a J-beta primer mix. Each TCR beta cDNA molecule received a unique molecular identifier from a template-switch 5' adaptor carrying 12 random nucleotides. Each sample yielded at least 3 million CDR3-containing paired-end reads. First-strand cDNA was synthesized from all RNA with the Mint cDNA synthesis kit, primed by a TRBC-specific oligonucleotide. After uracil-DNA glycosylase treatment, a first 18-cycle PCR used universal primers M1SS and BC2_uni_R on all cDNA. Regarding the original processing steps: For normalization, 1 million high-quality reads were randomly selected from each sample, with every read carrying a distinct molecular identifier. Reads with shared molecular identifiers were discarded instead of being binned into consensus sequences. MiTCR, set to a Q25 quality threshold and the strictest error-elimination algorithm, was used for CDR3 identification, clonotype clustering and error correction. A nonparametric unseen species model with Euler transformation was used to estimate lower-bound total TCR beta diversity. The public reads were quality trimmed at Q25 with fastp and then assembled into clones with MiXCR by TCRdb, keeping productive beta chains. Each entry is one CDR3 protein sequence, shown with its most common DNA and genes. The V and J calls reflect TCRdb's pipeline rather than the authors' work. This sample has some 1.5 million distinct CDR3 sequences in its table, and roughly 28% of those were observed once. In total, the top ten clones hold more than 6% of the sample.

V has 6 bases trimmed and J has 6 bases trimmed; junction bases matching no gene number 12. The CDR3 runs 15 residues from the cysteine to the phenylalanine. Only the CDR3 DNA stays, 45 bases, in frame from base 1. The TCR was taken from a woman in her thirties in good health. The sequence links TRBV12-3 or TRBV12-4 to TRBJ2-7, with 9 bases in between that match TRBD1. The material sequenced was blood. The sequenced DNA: TGTGCCAGCAGATTATACAGGGGGCGGTCCAGCGAGCAGTACTTC. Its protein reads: CASRLYRGRSSEQYF.